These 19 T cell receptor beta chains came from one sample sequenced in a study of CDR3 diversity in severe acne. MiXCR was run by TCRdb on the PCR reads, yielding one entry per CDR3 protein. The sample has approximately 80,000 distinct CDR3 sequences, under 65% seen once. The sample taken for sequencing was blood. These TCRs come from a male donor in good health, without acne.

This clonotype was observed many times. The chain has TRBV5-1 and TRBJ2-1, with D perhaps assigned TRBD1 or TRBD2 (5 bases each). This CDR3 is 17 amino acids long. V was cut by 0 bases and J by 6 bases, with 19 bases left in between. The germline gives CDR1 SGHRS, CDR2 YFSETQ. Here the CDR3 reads CASSLDEWWDPLNEQFF. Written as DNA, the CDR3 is TGCGCCAGCAGCTTGGATGAGTGGTGGGACCCCCTCAATGAGCAGTTCTTC. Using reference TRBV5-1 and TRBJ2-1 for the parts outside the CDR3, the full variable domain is KAGVTQTPRYLIKTRGQQVTLSCSPISGHRSVSWYQQTPGQGLQFLFEYFSETQRNKGNFPGRFSGRQFSNSRSEMNVSTLELGDSALYLCASSLDEWWDPLNEQFFGPGTRLTVL.

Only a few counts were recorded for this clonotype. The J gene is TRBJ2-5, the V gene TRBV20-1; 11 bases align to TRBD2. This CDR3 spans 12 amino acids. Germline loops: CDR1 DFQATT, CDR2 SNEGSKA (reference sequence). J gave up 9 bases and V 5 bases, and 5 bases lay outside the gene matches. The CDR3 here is CSAWATSGAQYF. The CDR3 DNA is TGCAGTGCTTGGGCGACTAGCGGGGCCCAGTACTTC.

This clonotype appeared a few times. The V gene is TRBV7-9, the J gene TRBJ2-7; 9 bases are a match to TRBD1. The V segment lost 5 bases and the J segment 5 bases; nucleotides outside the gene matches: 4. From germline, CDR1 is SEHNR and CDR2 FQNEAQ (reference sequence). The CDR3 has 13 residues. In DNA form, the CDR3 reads TGTGCCAGCAGCAACAGGGGGCCCCACGAGCAGTACTTC. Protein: CASSNRGPHEQYF.

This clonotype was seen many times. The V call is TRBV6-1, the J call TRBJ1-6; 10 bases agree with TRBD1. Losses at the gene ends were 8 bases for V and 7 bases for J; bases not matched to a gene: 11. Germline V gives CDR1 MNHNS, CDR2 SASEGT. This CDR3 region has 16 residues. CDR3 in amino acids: CASLGDRGMDNSPLHF. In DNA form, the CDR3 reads TGTGCCAGCCTGGGGGACAGGGGAATGGACAATTCACCCCTCCACTTT.

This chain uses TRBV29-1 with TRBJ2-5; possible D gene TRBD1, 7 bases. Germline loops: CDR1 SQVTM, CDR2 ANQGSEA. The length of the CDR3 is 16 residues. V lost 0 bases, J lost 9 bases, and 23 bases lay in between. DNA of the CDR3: TGCAGCGTTGAAGAAGGAAGTGGCAGGGGGGATCAGCCCCAGTACTTC. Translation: CSVEEGSGRGDQPQYF.

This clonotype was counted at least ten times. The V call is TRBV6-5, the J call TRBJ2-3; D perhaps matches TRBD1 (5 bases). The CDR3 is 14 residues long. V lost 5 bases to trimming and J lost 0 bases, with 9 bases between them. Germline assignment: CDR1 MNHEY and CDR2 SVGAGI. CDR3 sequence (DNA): TGTGCCAGCAGTGAGACAGCTAGCACAGATACGCAGTATTTT. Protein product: CASSETASTDTQYF.

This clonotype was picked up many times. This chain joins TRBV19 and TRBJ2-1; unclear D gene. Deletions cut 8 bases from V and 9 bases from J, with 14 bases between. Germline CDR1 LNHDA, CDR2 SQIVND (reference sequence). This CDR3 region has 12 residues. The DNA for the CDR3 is TGTGCCAGTGCTAGGGCGAGCAGTGAGCAGTTCTTC. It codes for CASARASSEQFF. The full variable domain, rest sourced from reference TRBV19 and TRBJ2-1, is DGGITQSPKYLFRKEGQNVTLSCEQNLNHDAMYWYRQDPGQGLRLIYYSQIVNDFQKGDIAEGYSVSREKKESFPLTVTSAQKNPTAFYLCASARASSEQFFGPGTRLTVL.

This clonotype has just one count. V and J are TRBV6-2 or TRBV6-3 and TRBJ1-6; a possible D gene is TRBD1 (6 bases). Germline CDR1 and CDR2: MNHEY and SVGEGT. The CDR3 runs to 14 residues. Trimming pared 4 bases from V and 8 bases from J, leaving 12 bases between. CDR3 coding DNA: TGTGCCAGCAGTTTGGTCAGGGGAGATTCACCCCTCCACTTT. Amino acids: CASSLVRGDSPLHF.

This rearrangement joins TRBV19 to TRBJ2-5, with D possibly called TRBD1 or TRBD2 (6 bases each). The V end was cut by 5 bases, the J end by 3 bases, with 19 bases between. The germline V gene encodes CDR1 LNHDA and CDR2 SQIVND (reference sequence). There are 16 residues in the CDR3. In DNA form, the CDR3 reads TGTGCCAGTAGTTCCCCCGCGGGACAAAATGAAGAGACCCAGTACTTC. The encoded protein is CASSSPAGQNEETQYF.

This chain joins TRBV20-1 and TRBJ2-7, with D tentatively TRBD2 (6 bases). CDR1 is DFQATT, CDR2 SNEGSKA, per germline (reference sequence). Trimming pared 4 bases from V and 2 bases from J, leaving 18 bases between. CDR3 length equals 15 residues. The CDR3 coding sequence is TGCAGTGCTAAAGGTGCGGGGAACAGGCCCTACGAGCAGTACTTC. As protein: CSAKGAGNRPYEQYF.

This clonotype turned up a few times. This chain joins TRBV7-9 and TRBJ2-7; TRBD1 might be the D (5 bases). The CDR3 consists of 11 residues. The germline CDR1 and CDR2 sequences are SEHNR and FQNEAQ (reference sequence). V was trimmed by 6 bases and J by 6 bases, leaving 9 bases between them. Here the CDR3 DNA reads TGTGCCAGCAGTCCCACAGGCGAGCAGTACTTC. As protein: CASSPTGEQYF.

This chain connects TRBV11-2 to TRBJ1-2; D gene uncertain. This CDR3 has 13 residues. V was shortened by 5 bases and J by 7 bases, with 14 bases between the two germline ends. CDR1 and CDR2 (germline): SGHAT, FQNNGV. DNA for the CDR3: TGTGCCAGCAGCCGTGAGGGAGTTGGTGGCTACACCTTC. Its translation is CASSREGVGGYTF.

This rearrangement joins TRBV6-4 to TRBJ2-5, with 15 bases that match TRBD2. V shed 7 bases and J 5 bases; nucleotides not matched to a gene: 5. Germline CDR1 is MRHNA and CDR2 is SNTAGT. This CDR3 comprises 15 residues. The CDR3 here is CASTGLAGGTETQYF. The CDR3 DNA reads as TGTGCCAGCACGGGACTAGCGGGAGGCACTGAGACCCAGTACTTC.

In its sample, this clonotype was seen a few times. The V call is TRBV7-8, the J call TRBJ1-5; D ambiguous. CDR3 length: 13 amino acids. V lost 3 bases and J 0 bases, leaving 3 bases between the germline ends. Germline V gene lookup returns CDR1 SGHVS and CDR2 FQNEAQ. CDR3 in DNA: TGTGCCAGCAGCTTGGATAGCAATCAGCCCCAGCATTTT. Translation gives CASSLDSNQPQHF.

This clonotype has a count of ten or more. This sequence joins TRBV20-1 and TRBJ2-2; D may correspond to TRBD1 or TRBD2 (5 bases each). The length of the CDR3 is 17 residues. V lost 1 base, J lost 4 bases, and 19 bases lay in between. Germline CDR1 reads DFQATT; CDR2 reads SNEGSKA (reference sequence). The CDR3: CSARGPTGTMITGELFF. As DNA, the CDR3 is TGCAGTGCTAGAGGCCCCACGGGGACCATGATCACCGGGGAGCTGTTTTTT.

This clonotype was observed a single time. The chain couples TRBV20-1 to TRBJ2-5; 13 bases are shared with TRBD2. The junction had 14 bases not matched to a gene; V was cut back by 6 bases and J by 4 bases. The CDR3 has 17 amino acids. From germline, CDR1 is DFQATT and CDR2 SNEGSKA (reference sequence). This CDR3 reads CSAPTIGLAGVRETQYF. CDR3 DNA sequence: TGCAGTGCCCCGACTATTGGACTAGCGGGAGTTCGAGAGACCCAGTACTTC.

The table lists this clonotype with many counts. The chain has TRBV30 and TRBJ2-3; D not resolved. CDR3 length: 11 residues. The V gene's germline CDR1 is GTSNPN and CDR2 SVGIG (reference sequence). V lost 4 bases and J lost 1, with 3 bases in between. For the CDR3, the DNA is TGTGCCTGGAAAGGCACAGATACGCAGTATTTT. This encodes CAWKGTDTQYF.

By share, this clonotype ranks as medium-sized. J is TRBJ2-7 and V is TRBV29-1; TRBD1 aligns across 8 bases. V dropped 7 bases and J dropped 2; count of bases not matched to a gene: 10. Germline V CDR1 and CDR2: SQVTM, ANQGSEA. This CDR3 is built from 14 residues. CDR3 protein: CSAKVQGATYEQYF. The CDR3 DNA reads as TGCAGCGCCAAGGTGCAGGGGGCAACCTACGAGCAGTACTTC.

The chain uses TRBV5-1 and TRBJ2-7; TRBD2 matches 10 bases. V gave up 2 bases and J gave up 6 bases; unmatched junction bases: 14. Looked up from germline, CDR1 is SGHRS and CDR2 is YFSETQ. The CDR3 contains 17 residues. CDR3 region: CASSFGGSGRALGEQYF. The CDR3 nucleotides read TGCGCCAGCAGCTTCGGAGGCAGCGGGAGGGCTCTAGGCGAGCAGTACTTC.